The clone carrying this T cell receptor (gamma chain) is termed medium-sized. The antigen remains unidentified. Distinct nucleotide sequences in the sample also encode this CDR3. RNA was extracted from the cells and then reverse transcribed. CDR3 amplicons came from multiplex PCR with pooled V-gene forward and constant-region reverse primers. TCRdb reprocessed the multiplex PCR reads using CATT. Here the sample spans tens of thousands of gamma-chain clones, around a fifth being singletons. Germline V gene lookup returns CDR1 GITISATS and CDR2 ISYDGTV (reference sequence). CDR3 length: 12 residues. V shed 2 bases, J shed 4 bases, and the junction held 2 bases outside the gene matches. This sample is part of a study of Vδ1+ human thymocytes. Findings and caveats of the study: Thymic TRG and TRD repertoires appeared highly polyclonal, with Gaussian CDR3 length distributions.

This chain connects TRGV9 to TRGJ1 or TRGJ2. Material: Vdelta1+ gamma-delta thymocytes from the thymus. Subset specified: FACS-sorted CD3+ TCRalphabeta- TCRVdelta1+ TCRVdelta2- thymocytes. The TCR originated in a boy under three years old who had congenital heart surgery. In DNA form, the CDR3 reads TGTGCCTTGTGGGAGGCCTATTATAAGAAACTCTTT. Translating it yields CALWEAYYKKLF.